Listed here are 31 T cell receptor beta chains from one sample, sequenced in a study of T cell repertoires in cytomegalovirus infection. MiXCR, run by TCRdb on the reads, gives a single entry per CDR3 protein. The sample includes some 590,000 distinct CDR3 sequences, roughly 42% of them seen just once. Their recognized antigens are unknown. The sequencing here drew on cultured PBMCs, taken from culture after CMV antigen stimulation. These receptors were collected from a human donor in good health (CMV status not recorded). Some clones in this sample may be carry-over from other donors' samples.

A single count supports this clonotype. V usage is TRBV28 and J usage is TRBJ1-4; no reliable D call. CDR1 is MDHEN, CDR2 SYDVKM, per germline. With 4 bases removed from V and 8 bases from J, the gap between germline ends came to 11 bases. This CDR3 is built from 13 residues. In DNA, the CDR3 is TGTGCCAGCAGTTCCCGGGAAGAGGAAAAACTGTTTTTT. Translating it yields CASSSREEEKLFF.

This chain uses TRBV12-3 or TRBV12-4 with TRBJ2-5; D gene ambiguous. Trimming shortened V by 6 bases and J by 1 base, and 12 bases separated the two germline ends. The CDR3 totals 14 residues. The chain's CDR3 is CASSPSTLQETQYF. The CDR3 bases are TGTGCCAGCAGCCCTTCGACACTCCAAGAGACCCAGTACTTC.

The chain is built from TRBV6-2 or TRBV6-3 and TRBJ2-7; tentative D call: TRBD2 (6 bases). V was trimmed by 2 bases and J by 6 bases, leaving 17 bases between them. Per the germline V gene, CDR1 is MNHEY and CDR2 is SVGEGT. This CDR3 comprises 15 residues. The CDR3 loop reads CASSYPSTSTFEQYF. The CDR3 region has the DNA TGTGCCAGCAGTTACCCATCGACTAGTACCTTCGAGCAGTACTTC.

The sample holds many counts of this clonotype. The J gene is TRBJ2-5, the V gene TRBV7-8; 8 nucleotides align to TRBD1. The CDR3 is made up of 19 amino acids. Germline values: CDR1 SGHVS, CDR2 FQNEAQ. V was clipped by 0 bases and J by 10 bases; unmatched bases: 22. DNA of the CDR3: TGTGCCAGCAGCTTAGCCTTTCACGGACAGGGTCGGGGAATGATGGGCCAGTACTTC. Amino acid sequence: CASSLAFHGQGRGMMGQYF.

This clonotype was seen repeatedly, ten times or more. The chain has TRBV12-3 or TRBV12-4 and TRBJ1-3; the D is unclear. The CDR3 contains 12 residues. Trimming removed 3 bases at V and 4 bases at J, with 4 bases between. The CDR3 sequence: CASSFLGNTIYF. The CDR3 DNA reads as TGTGCCAGCAGTTTTTTAGGAAACACCATATATTTT.

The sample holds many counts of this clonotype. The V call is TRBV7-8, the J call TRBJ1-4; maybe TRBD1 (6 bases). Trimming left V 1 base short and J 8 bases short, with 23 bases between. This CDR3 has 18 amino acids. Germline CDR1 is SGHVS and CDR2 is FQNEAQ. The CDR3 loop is CASSLESQGLPSPEKLFF. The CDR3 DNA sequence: TGTGCCAGCAGCTTAGAGTCACAGGGCCTTCCCTCTCCGGAAAAACTGTTTTTT.

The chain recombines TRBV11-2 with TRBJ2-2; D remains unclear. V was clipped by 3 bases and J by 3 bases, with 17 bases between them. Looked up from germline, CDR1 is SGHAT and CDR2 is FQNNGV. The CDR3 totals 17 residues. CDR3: CASSFPSLEPHTGELFF. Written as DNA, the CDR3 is TGTGCCAGCAGCTTCCCCTCACTCGAGCCCCACACCGGGGAGCTGTTTTTT.

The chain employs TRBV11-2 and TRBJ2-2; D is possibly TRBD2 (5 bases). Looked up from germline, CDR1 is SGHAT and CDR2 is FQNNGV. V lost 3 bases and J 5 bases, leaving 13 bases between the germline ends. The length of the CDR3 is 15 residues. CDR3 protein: CASSFLGVSTGELFF. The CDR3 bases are TGTGCCAGCAGCTTTTTGGGAGTCAGTACCGGGGAGCTGTTTTTT.

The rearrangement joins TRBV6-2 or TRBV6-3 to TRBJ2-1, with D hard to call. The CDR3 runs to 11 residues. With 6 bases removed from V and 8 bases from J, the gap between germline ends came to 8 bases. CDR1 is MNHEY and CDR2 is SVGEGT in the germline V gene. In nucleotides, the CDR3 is TGTGCCAGCAGCCGGTTCGATGAGCAGTTCTTC. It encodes CASSRFDEQFF.

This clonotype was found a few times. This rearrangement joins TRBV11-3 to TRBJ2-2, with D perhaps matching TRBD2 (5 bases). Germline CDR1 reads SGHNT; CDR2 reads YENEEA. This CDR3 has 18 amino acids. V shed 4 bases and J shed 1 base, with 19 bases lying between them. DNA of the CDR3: TGTGCCAGCAGCTCCGGCTCTATGGTCGGGGTGAACACCGGGGAGCTGTTTTTT. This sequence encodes CASSSGSMVGVNTGELFF.

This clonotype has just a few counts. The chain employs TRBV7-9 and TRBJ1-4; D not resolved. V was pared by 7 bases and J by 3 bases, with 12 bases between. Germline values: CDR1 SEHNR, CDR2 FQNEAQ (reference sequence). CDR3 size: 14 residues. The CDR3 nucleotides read TGTGCCAGCACCGTTGCCGGTGCTAATGAAAAACTGTTTTTT. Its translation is CASTVAGANEKLFF. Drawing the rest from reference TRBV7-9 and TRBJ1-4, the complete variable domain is DTGVSQNPRHKITKRGQNVTFRCDPISEHNRLYWYRQTLGQGPEFLTYFQNEAQLEKSRLLSDRFSAERPKGSFSTLEIQRTEQGDSAMYLCASTVAGANEKLFFGSGTQLSVL.

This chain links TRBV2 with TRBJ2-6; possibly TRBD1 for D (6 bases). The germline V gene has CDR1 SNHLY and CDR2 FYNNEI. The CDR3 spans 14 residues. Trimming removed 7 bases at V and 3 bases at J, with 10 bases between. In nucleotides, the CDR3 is TGTGCCAGCATGGGGGACATTGGGGCCAACGTCCTGACTTTC. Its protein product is CASMGDIGANVLTF.

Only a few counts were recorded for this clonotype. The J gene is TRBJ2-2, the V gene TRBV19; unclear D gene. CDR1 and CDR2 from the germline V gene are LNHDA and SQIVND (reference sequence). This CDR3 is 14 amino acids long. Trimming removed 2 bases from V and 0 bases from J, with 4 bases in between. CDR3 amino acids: CASSIQANTGELFF. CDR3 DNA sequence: TGTGCCAGTAGTATACAGGCGAACACCGGGGAGCTGTTTTTT.

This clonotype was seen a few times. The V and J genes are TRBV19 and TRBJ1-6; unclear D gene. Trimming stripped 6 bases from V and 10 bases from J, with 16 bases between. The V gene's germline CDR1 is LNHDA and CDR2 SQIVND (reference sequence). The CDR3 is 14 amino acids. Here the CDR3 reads CASSASGSGSPLHF. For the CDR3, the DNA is TGTGCCAGTAGCGCCTCGGGCTCGGGCTCACCCCTCCACTTT.

CDR3 sequence reads: CSARSAETSSGANVLTF. CDR3 nucleotide sequence: TGCAGTGCTAGGTCGGCAGAAACTTCCTCTGGGGCCAACGTCCTGACTTTC. The chain couples TRBV20-1 to TRBJ2-6, with D uncertain. V shed 3 bases and J shed 0 bases, with 15 bases lying between them. Germline loops: CDR1 DFQATT, CDR2 SNEGSKA (reference sequence). CDR3 length: 17 residues.

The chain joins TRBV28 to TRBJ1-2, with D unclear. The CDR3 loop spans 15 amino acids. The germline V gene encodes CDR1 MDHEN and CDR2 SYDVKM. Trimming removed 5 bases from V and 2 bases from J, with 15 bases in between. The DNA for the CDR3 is TGTGCCAGCAGTCTCCCATTGGACGGGAACTATGGCTACACCTTC. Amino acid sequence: CASSLPLDGNYGYTF.

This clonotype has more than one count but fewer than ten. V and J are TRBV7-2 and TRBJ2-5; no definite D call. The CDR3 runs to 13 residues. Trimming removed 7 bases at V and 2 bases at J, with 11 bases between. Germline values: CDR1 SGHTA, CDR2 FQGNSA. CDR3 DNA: TGTGCCAGCACGCTCTTCAATCAAGAGACCCAGTACTTC. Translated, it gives CASTLFNQETQYF.

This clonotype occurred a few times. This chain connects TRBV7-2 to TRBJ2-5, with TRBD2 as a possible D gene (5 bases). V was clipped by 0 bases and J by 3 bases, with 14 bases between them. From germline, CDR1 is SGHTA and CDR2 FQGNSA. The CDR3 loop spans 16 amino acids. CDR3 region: CASSLADWERKETQYF. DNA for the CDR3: TGTGCCAGCAGCTTAGCCGACTGGGAGCGGAAAGAGACCCAGTACTTC.

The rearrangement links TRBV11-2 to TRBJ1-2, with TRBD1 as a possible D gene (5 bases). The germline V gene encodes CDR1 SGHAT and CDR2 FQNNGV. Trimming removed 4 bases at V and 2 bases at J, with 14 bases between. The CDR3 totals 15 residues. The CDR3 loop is CASSSIRDLNYGYTF. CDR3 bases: TGTGCCAGCAGCTCTATCAGGGACCTAAACTATGGCTACACCTTC.

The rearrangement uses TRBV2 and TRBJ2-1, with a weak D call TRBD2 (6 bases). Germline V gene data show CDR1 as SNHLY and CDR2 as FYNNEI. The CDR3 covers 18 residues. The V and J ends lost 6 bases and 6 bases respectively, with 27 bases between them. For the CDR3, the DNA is TGTGCCAGCAGCGGAGGGATGGGGGTGGCTACGGTTACCAATGAGCAGTTCTTC. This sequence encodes CASSGGMGVATVTNEQFF.

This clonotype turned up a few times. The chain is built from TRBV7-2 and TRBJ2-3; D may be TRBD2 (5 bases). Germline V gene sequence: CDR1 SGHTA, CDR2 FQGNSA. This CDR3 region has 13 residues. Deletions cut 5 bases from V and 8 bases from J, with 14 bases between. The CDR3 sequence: CASSRSRAGTQYF. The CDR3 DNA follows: TGTGCCAGCAGCCGGTCGAGGGCCGGTACGCAGTATTTT.

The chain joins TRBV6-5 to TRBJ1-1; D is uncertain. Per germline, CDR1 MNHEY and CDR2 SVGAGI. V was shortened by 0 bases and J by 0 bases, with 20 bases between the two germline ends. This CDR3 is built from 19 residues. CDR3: CASSYSSKLLVSMNTEAFF. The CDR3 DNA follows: TGTGCCAGCAGTTACTCGTCAAAACTCCTGGTCAGCATGAACACTGAAGCTTTCTTT.

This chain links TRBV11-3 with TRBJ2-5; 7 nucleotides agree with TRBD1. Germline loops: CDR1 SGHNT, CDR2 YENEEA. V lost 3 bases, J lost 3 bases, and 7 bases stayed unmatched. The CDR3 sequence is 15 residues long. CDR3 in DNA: TGTGCCAGCAGCTTGGGGGAAACAGGGGAAGAGACCCAGTACTTC. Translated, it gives CASSLGETGEETQYF.

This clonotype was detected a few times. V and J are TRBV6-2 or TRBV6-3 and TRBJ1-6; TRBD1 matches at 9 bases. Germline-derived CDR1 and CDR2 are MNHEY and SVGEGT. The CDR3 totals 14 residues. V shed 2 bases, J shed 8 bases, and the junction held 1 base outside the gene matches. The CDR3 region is CASSYDRGDSPLHF. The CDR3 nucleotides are TGTGCCAGCAGTTACGACAGGGGGGATTCACCCCTCCACTTT.

CDR3 loop: CASSGRGTNLGNEQFF. Written as DNA, the CDR3 is TGTGCCAGCAGCGGGCGCGGGACAAACTTGGGCAATGAGCAGTTCTTC. The V call is TRBV5-4, the J call TRBJ2-1; the D call may be TRBD1 or TRBD2 (6 bases each). Looked up from germline, CDR1 is SGHNT and CDR2 is YYREEE (reference sequence). This CDR3 region has 16 residues. The V gene lost 4 bases and the J gene lost 6 bases, with 20 bases spanning the gap. Combining the CDR3 with reference TRBV5-4 and TRBJ2-1 gives the whole variable domain ETGVTQSPTHLIKTRGQQVTLRCSSQSGHNTVSWYQQALGQGPQFIFQYYREEENGRGNFPPRFSGLQFPNYSSELNVNALELDDSALYLCASSGRGTNLGNEQFFGPGTRLTVL.

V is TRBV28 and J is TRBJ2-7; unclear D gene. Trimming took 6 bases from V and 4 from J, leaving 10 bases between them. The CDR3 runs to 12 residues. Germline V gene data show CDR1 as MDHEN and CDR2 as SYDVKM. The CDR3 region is CASSPTLYEQYF. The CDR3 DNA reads TGTGCCAGCAGCCCGACCCTTTACGAGCAGTACTTC. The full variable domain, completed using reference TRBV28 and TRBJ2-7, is DVKVTQSSRYLVKRTGEKVFLECVQDMDHENMFWYRQDPGLGLRLIYFSYDVKMKEKGDIPEGYSVSREKKERFSLILESASTNQTSMYLCASSPTLYEQYFGPGTRLTVT.

The CDR3 region has the DNA TGTGCCAGCAGTTTAGGTCCTAGCGGGCCGAGGGAGCAGTTCTTC. Its translation: CASSLGPSGPREQFF. The genes are TRBV12-3 or TRBV12-4 and TRBJ2-1, with 8 bases that match TRBD2. The CDR3 is made up of 15 amino acids. The V gene end was trimmed by 1 base and the J gene end by 10 bases; junction bases not matched to a gene: 9.

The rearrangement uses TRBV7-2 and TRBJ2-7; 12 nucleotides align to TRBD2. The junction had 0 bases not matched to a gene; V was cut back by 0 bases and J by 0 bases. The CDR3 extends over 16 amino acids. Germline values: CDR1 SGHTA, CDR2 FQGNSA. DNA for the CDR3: TGTGCCAGCAGCTTAGCACTAGCGGGGGGCTCCTACGAGCAGTACTTC. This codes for CASSLALAGGSYEQYF.

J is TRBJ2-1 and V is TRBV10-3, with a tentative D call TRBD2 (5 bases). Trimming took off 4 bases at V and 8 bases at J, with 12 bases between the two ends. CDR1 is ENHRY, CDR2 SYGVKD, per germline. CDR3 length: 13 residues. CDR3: CAISGGPGDEQFF. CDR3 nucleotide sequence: TGTGCCATCAGTGGCGGGCCTGGGGATGAGCAGTTCTTC.

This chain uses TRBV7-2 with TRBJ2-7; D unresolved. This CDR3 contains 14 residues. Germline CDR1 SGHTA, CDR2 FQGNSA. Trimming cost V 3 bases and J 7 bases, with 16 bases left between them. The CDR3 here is CASSLGGPVLEQYF. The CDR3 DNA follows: TGTGCCAGCAGCTTGGGCGGACCCGTGTTGGAGCAGTACTTC.

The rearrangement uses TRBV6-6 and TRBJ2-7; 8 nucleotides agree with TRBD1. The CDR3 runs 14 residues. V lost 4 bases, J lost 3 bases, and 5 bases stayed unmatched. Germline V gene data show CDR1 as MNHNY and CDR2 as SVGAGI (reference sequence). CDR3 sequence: CASSWKQGDYEQYF. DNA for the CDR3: TGTGCCAGCAGTTGGAAACAGGGGGACTACGAGCAGTACTTC.